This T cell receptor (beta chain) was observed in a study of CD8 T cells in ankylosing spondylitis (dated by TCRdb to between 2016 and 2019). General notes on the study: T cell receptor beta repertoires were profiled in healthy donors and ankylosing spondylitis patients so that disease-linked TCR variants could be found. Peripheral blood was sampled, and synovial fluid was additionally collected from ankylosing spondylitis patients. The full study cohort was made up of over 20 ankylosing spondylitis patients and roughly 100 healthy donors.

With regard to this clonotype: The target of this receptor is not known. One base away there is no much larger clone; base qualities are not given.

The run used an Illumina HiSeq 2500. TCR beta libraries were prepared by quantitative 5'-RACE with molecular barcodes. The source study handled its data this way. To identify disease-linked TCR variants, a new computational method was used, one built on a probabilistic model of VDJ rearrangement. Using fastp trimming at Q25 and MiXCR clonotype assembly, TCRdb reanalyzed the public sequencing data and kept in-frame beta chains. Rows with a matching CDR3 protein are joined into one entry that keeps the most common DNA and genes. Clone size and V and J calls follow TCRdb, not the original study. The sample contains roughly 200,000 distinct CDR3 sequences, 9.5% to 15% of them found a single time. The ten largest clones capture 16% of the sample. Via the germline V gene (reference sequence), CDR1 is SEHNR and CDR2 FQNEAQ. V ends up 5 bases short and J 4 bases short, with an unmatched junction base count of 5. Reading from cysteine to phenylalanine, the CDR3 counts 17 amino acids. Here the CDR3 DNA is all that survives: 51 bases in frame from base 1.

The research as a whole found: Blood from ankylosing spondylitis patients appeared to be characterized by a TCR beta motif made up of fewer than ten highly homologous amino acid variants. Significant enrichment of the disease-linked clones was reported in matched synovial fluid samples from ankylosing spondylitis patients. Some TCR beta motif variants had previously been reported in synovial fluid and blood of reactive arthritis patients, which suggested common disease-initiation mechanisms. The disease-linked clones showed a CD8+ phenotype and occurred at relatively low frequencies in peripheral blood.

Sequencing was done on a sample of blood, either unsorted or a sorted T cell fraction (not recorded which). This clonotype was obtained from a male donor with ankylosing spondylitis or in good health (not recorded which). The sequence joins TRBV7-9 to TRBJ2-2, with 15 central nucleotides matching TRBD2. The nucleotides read TGTGCCAGCAGCACCGGGACTAGCGGGAGGTTCACCGGGGAGCTGTTTTTT. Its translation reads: CASSTGTSGRFTGELFF.